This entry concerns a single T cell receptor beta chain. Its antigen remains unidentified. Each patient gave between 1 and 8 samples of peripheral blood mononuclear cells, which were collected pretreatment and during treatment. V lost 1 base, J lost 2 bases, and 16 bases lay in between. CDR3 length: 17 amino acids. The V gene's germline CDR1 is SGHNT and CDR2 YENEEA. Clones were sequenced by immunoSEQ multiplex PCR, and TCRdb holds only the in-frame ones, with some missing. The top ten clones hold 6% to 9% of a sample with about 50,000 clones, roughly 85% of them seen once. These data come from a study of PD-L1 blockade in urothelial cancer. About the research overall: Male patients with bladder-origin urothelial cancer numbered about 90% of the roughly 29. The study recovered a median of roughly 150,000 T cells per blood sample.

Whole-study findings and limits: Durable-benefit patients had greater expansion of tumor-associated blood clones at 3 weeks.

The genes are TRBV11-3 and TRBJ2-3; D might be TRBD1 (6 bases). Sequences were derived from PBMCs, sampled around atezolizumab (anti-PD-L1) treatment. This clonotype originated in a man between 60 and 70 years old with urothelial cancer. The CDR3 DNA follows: TGTGCCAGCAGCTTAGGTGCCGCCGGGACAAACACAGATACGCAGTATTTT. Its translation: CASSLGAAGTNTDTQYF.